This T cell receptor beta chain was retrieved from a study of human T cells and chemical hapten exposure. Study summary: During the roughly 25-week study period, patients had diphenylcyclopropenone applied to the scalp every week. How much TCR each sample yielded varied, mostly because pooled library volumes differed slightly.

Turning to this clonotype: Its cognate antigen is unknown.

Study-level findings and limits: There was no change with DPC sensitization in TCRs above 1 in 1000 frequency.

Time point noted: patch test 3, about 24 weeks after DPC sensitization. Indicated treatment: therapeutic diphenylcyclopropenone sensitization with weekly scalp DPC. TCRdb called the RACE reads again in MiXCR, with one record for every CDR3 protein. Here the sample spans some 110,000 distinct CDR3 sequences, about 34% being singletons. CDR1 is SQVTM, CDR2 ANQGSEA, per germline. CDR3 length: 16 amino acids. The J segment lost 0 bases and the V segment lost 0 bases, leaving 7 bases of the junction unmatched. The TCR was taken from a man aged 35-49 years with alopecia areata. Some clones in this sample may be carry-over from other donors' samples. The chain combines TRBV29-1 with TRBJ1-1; 7 bases match TRBD1. Material: whole blood, obtained in connection with sensitization to the hapten diphenylcyclopropenone (DPC). For the CDR3, the DNA is TGCAGCGTTGAAGATCGAACAGGGGCTATGAACACTGAAGCTTTCTTT. Its protein product is CSVEDRTGAMNTEAFF.